A single sample is the source of the 26 T cell receptor beta chains below, sequenced in a study of OX40 agonist ivuxolimab in advanced cancers. Sequenced by immunoSEQ multiplex PCR; TCRdb stores in-frame clones only, minus some. There are approximately 60,000 clones in the sample; roughly 89% occur only once, and 25% to 35% lies in the top ten. The material sequenced was CD4+ or CD8+ T cells sorted from blood, taken in a trial of the OX40 agonist ivuxolimab. The source is an adult with an advanced solid tumor such as melanoma, head and neck, liver or kidney cancer.

This CDR3 reads CASSYTSTGANVLTF. In DNA, the CDR3 is TGTGCCAGCAGCTATACCTCGACCGGGGCCAACGTCCTGACTTTC. The chain recombines TRBV7-9 with TRBJ2-6; D ambiguous. The CDR3 covers 15 residues. The V end was cut by 4 bases, the J end by 4 bases, with 11 bases between. CDR1 SEHNR and CDR2 FQNEAQ come from the germline V gene (reference sequence). Combining the CDR3 with reference TRBV7-9 and TRBJ2-6 gives the whole variable domain DTGVSQNPRHKITKRGQNVTFRCDPISEHNRLYWYRQTLGQGPEFLTYFQNEAQLEKSRLLSDRFSAERPKGSFSTLEIQRTEQGDSAMYLCASSYTSTGANVLTFGAGSRLTVL.

V usage is TRBV27 and J usage is TRBJ2-7; TRBD1 agrees at 9 bases. The CDR3 runs to 16 residues. Looked up from germline, CDR1 is MNHEY and CDR2 is SMNVEV (reference sequence). Trimming removed 8 bases from V and 6 bases from J; junction bases left unmatched: 17. CDR3 residues: CASGRRSGQGSFEQYF. DNA of the CDR3: TGTGCCAGCGGACGCCGATCGGGACAGGGATCGTTCGAGCAGTACTTC.

This clone was recorded a few times. V and J are TRBV18 and TRBJ2-2; 7 positions agree with TRBD2. Germline V gene lookup returns CDR1 KGHSH and CDR2 LQKENI. V was clipped by 1 base and J by 4 bases; unmatched bases: 6. The CDR3 is 16 residues long. The CDR3: CASSPQRTSSTGELFF. The DNA of the CDR3 is TGTGCCAGCTCACCACAAAGGACTAGTAGCACCGGGGAGCTGTTTTTT.

This chain joins TRBV10-3 and TRBJ2-7; 10 nucleotides agree with TRBD1. Germline CDR1 reads ENHRY; CDR2 reads SYGVKD. V was pared by 2 bases and J by 3 bases, with 7 bases of the junction left unmatched. The CDR3 loop spans 16 amino acids. The CDR3 DNA reads as TGTGCCATCAGTGAGGGGAGACAGGGGGCGAACTACGAGCAGTACTTC. Translated: CAISEGRQGANYEQYF.

This rearrangement joins TRBV14 to TRBJ1-3; the D is unclear. V shed 6 bases and J shed 4 bases, with 13 bases lying between them. Looked up from germline, CDR1 is SGHDN and CDR2 is FVKESK. CDR3 length: 14 residues. CDR3 protein: CASSPFSSGNTIYF. DNA for the CDR3: TGTGCCAGCAGTCCTTTTTCGTCGGGAAACACCATATATTTT.

This clone was detected only once. The rearrangement links TRBV30 to TRBJ2-3, with D unclear. The CDR3 is 13 residues long. Germline values: CDR1 GTSNPN, CDR2 SVGIG (reference sequence). The V and J ends lost 3 bases and 2 bases respectively, with 9 bases between them. CDR3 in amino acids: CAWRGKSTDTQYF. In DNA form, the CDR3 reads TGTGCCTGGAGAGGCAAGTCCACAGATACGCAGTATTTT.

V usage is TRBV5-6 and J usage is TRBJ1-2; D is unresolved. Trimming shortened V by 1 base and J by 8 bases, and 15 bases separated the two germline ends. Looked up from germline, CDR1 is SGHDT and CDR2 is YYEEEE. The CDR3 runs 14 residues. The DNA of the CDR3 is TGTGCCAGCAGCTTGTTTTCACGGGTGACGGGCTACACCTTC. Translated: CASSLFSRVTGYTF. The full variable domain, its missing parts supplied by reference TRBV5-6 and TRBJ1-2, is DAGVTQSPTHLIKTRGQQVTLRCSPKSGHDTVSWYQQALGQGPQFIFQYYEEEERQRGNFPDRFSGHQFPNYSSELNVNALLLGDSALYLCASSLFSRVTGYTFGSGTRLTVV.

The chain couples TRBV29-1 to TRBJ1-1; D gene ambiguous. Between the trimmed V and J ends, which lost 4 bases and 4 bases, there was a span of 16 bases. Germline lookup yields CDR1 SQVTM and CDR2 ANQGSEA. The CDR3 loop spans 14 amino acids. CDR3 bases: TGCAGCGTTGCCGCCGGAGGAGGTTCCACTGAAGCTTTCTTT. It yields the protein CSVAAGGGSTEAFF.

A few counts support this clone. The J gene is TRBJ1-5, the V gene TRBV7-2, with TRBD1 matching 9 bases. Looked up from germline, CDR1 is SGHTA and CDR2 is FQGNSA. This CDR3 is built from 14 residues. The trim removed 5 bases at V and 7 bases at J, leaving 6 bases unmatched. As DNA, the CDR3 is TGTGCCAGCAGCCCTGACAGGGGGTGGCAGCCCCAGCATTTT. Translated, it gives CASSPDRGWQPQHF.

V usage is TRBV7-9 and J usage is TRBJ1-6; D ambiguous. CDR3 length: 14 amino acids. Germline values: CDR1 SEHNR, CDR2 FQNEAQ (reference sequence). V lost 2 bases, J lost 10 bases, and 12 bases lay in between. CDR3 sequence: CASSLMGFGSPLHF. The CDR3 region has the DNA TGTGCCAGCAGCTTAATGGGTTTCGGGTCACCCCTCCACTTT.

This clone was picked up one time. The genes are TRBV30 and TRBJ2-2; the D gene is possibly TRBD2 (6 bases). V dropped 3 bases and J dropped 7 bases, with 15 bases sitting between them. Germline values: CDR1 GTSNPN, CDR2 SVGIG (reference sequence). The CDR3 contains 14 residues. This chain's CDR3 is CAWSERGGNGELFF. CDR3 DNA: TGTGCCTGGAGCGAACGTGGGGGGAACGGGGAGCTGTTTTTT.

The chain is built from TRBV4-3 and TRBJ2-1; TRBD2 agrees at 8 bases. V lost 2 bases and J lost 9; bases outside the gene matches: 6. Per the germline V gene, CDR1 is LGHNA and CDR2 is YSLEER. CDR3 length: 14 residues. CDR3 DNA sequence: TGCGCCAGCAGCCAACCCGGGAGGGAGGGTGAGCAGTTCTTC. Its translation: CASSQPGREGEQFF.

This clone occurred a few times. J is TRBJ1-1 and V is TRBV7-9; no clear D. Germline V lookup: CDR1 SEHNR, CDR2 FQNEAQ (reference sequence). V was pared by 1 base and J by 1 base, with 4 bases between. CDR3 length: 13 amino acids. This CDR3 reads CASSLEQNTEAFF. The CDR3 DNA reads TGTGCCAGCAGCTTAGAACAGAACACTGAAGCTTTCTTT.

V and J are TRBV30 and TRBJ1-2, with D uncertain. V was cut by 2 bases and J by 6 bases, with 10 bases left in between. CDR3 length: 12 residues. Germline CDR1 and CDR2: GTSNPN and SVGIG (reference sequence). The CDR3 loop reads CAWSTALNGYTF. In DNA, the CDR3 is TGTGCCTGGAGTACCGCCCTCAATGGCTACACCTTC.

This chain links TRBV5-1 with TRBJ2-5; TRBD1 matches 10 bases. The CDR3 spans 15 residues. CDR1 SGHRS and CDR2 YFSETQ come from the germline V gene. V dropped 4 bases and J dropped 3; count of bases not matched to a gene: 6. CDR3 in amino acids: CASSTTGTGEETQYF. The CDR3 DNA is TGCGCCAGCAGCACAACCGGGACAGGGGAAGAGACCCAGTACTTC.

J is TRBJ1-3 and V is TRBV7-9; the D gene is possibly TRBD1 (5 bases). Between the trimmed V and J ends, which lost 5 bases and 0 bases, there was a span of 17 bases. Germline V gene data show CDR1 as SEHNR and CDR2 as FQNEAQ (reference sequence). The length of the CDR3 is 17 residues. The CDR3 sequence: CASSQGMGDYSGNTIYF. DNA for the CDR3: TGTGCCAGCAGCCAGGGCATGGGGGACTACTCTGGAAACACCATATATTTT.

The chain is built from TRBV7-9 and TRBJ1-1; possibly TRBD1 for D (6 bases). The CDR3 is 12 residues long. CDR1 is SEHNR and CDR2 is FQNEAQ in the germline V gene (reference sequence). The V and J ends lost 4 bases and 11 bases respectively, with 14 bases between them. CDR3 protein: CASSSGQDRAFF. DNA for the CDR3: TGTGCCAGCAGCTCAGGACAAGACAGGGCTTTCTTT.

The chain has TRBV7-9 and TRBJ1-1; D is perhaps TRBD1 (5 bases). In germline, CDR1 is SEHNR, CDR2 FQNEAQ (reference sequence). Trimming pared 1 base from V and 3 bases from J, leaving 12 bases between. This CDR3 spans 15 amino acids. The CDR3 loop is CASSLGTSGDTEAFF. The CDR3 bases are TGTGCCAGCAGCTTAGGGACATCCGGGGACACTGAAGCTTTCTTT.

V is TRBV7-8 and J is TRBJ2-6; TRBD1 matches at 7 bases. Trimming at V came to 5 bases and at J to 1 base, leaving 11 bases not matched to a gene. Germline loops: CDR1 SGHVS, CDR2 FQNEAQ. The CDR3 spans 18 residues. CDR3 sequence reads: CASSIGRRGQSGANVLTF. For the CDR3, the DNA is TGTGCCAGCAGCATAGGGCGACGGGGACAGTCTGGGGCCAACGTCCTGACTTTC.

Turning to this clone: Other DNA sequences in this specimen translate into the identical CDR3. V and J are TRBV7-9 and TRBJ1-4; D might be TRBD1 (6 bases). CDR3 length: 15 residues. V was pared by 1 base and J by 4 bases, with 10 bases between. Germline CDR1 and CDR2: SEHNR and FQNEAQ (reference sequence). CDR3 sequence (DNA): TGTGCCAGCAGCTTAGGCGGACAGATTAATGAAAAACTGTTTTTT. It translates to CASSLGGQINEKLFF.

The rearrangement links TRBV23-1 to TRBJ1-2; D uncertain. TRBV23-1 is placed among ORFs of uncertain function. CDR3 size: 15 residues. V lost 4 bases and J lost 2, with 14 bases in between. CDR3 in amino acids: CASSPTYSANYGYTF. The CDR3 DNA reads TGCGCCAGCAGTCCAACATACAGTGCCAACTATGGCTACACCTTC.

CDR3 residues: CASSQTGVGDTQYF. Written as DNA, the CDR3 is TGCGCCAGCAGCCAAACAGGGGTGGGAGATACGCAGTATTTT. The gene calls are TRBV5-1 and TRBJ2-3, with 7 positions matching TRBD1. Trimming removed 4 bases from V and 5 bases from J; junction bases left unmatched: 7. Germline CDR1 reads SGHRS; CDR2 reads YFSETQ. This CDR3 is built from 14 residues. Combining the CDR3 with reference TRBV5-1 and TRBJ2-3 gives the whole variable domain KAGVTQTPRYLIKTRGQQVTLSCSPISGHRSVSWYQQTPGQGLQFLFEYFSETQRNKGNFPGRFSGRQFSNSRSEMNVSTLELGDSALYLCASSQTGVGDTQYFGPGTRLTVL.

This chain links TRBV5-1 with TRBJ2-1, with TRBD2 identical over 8 bases. The junction had 6 bases not matched to a gene; V was cut back by 2 bases and J by 5 bases. This CDR3 has 15 residues. Germline V lookup: CDR1 SGHRS, CDR2 YFSETQ. This chain's CDR3 is CASSFLAGTDNEQFF. For the CDR3, the DNA is TGCGCCAGCAGCTTCCTAGCGGGCACCGACAATGAGCAGTTCTTC.

V gene TRBV6-1 combines with J gene TRBJ2-2; D unresolved. Germline-derived CDR1 and CDR2 are MNHNS and SASEGT. Trimming stripped 4 bases from V and 2 bases from J, with 8 bases between. This CDR3 has 14 amino acids. As DNA, the CDR3 is TGTGCCAGCAGTGGTTTCATTAACACCGGGGAGCTGTTTTTT. Its translation is CASSGFINTGELFF.

This rearrangement joins TRBV18 to TRBJ2-5, with 9 bases lining up with TRBD1. Germline-derived CDR1 and CDR2 are KGHSH and LQKENI. Trimming cost V 5 bases and J 9 bases; bases outside gene matches: 16. CDR3 size: 16 residues. CDR3 DNA: TGTGCCAGCTCATCGCGACCGGGACAGGGAGCAGGTGCCCAGTACTTC. Translated, it gives CASSSRPGQGAGAQYF.

This chain links TRBV14 with TRBJ2-7; D is unresolved. With 3 bases removed from V and 9 bases from J, the gap between germline ends came to 9 bases. Germline lookup yields CDR1 SGHDN and CDR2 FVKESK. The CDR3 has 11 residues. CDR3 residues: CASSHALVQYF. The CDR3 coding sequence is TGTGCCAGCAGCCACGCCTTGGTGCAGTACTTC.